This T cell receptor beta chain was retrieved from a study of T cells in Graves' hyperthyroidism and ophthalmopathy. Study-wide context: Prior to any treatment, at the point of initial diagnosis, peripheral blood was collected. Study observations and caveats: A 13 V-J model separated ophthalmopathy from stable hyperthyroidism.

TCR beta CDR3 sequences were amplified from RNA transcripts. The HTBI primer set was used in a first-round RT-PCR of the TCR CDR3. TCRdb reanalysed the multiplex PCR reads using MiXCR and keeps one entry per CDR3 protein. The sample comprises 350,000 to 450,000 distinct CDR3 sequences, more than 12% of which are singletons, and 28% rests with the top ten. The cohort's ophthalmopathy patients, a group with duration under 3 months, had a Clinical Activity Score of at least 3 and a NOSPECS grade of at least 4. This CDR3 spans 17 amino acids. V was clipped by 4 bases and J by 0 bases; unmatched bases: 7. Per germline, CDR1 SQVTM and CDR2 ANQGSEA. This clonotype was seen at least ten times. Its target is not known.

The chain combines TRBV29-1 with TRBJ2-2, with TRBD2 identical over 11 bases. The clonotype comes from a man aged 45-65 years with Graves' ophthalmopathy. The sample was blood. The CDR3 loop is CSVAGLADYTNTGELFF. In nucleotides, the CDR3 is TGCAGCGTTGCGGGACTAGCGGATTATACGAACACCGGGGAGCTGTTTTTT.